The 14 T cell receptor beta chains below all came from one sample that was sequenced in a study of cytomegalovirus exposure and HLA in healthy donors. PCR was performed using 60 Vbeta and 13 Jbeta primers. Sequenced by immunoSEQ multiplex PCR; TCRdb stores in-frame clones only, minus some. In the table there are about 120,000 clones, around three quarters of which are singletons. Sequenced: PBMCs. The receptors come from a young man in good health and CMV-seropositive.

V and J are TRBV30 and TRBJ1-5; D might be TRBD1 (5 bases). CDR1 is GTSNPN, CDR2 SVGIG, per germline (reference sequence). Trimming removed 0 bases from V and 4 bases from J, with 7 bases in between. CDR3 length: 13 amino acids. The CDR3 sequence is CAWSVAGNQPQHF. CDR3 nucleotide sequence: TGTGCCTGGAGTGTAGCAGGGAATCAGCCCCAGCATTTT.

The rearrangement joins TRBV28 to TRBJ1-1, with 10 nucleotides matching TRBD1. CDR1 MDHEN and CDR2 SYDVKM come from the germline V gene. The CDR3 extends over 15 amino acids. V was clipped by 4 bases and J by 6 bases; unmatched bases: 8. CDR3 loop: CASSSLSGTGAEAFF. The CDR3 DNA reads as TGTGCCAGCAGTTCTCTTTCCGGGACAGGGGCTGAAGCTTTCTTT.

CDR3: CASSLDLGLSTGELFF. Here the CDR3 DNA reads TGTGCCAGCAGCTTGGATCTGGGGCTAAGCACCGGGGAGCTGTTTTTT. V gene TRBV5-4 combines with J gene TRBJ2-2, with D tentatively TRBD1 (5 bases). Looked up from germline, CDR1 is SGHNT and CDR2 is YYREEE (reference sequence). The CDR3 spans 16 residues. V was clipped by 0 bases and J by 4 bases, with 13 bases between them.

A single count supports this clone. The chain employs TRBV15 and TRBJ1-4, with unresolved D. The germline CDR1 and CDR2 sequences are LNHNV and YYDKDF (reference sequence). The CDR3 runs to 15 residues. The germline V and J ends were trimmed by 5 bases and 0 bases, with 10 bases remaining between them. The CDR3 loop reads CATSGTPATNEKLFF. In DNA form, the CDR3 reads TGTGCCACCAGCGGCACACCTGCAACTAATGAAAAACTGTTTTTT.

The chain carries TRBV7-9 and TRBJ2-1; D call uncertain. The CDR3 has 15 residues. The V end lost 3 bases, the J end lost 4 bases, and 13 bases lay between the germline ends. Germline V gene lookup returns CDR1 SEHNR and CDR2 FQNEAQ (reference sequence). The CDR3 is CASSFQAVHYNEQFF. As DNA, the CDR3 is TGTGCCAGCAGCTTCCAGGCCGTCCATTACAATGAGCAGTTCTTC.

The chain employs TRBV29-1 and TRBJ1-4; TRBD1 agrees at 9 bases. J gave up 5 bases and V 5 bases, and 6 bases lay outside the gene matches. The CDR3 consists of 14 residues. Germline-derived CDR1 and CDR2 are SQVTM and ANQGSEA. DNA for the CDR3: TGCAGCGTTTCCTCCGGGACAGGGAATGAAAAACTGTTTTTT. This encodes CSVSSGTGNEKLFF.

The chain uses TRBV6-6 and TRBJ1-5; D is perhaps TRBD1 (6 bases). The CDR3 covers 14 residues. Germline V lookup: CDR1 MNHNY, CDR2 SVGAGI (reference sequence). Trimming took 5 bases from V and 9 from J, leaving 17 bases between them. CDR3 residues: CASSRDTESVPQHF. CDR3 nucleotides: TGTGCCAGCAGTCGGGACACCGAAAGTGTGCCCCAGCATTTT.

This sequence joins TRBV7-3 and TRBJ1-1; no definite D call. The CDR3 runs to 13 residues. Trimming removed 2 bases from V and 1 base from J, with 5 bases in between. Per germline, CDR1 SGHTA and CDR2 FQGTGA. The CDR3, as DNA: TGTGCCAGCAGCTTAGAGGGGAACACTGAAGCTTTCTTT. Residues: CASSLEGNTEAFF. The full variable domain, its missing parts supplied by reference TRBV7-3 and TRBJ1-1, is GAGVSQTPSNKVTEKGKYVELRCDPISGHTALYWYRQSLGQGPEFLIYFQGTGAADDSGLPNDRFFAVRPEGSVSTLKIQRTERGDSAVYLCASSLEGNTEAFFGQGTRLTVV.

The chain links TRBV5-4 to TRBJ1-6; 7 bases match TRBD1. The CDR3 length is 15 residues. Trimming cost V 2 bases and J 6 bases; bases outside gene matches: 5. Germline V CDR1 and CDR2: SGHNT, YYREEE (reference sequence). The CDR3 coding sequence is TGTGCCAGCAGCTTCTTCGACAGGGTTAATTCACCCCTCCACTTT. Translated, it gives CASSFFDRVNSPLHF.

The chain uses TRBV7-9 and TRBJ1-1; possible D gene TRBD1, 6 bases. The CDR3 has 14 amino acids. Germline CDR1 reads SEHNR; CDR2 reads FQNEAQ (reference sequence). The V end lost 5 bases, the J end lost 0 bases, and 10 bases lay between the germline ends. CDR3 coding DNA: TGTGCCAGCAGCCCAGGGGCTTTGAACACTGAAGCTTTCTTT. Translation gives CASSPGALNTEAFF.

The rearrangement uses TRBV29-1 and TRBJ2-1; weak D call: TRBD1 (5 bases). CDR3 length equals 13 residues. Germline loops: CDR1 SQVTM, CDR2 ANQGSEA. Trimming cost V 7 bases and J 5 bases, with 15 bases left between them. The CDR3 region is CSAEGRVHNEQFF. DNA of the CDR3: TGCAGCGCGGAAGGCAGGGTGCACAATGAGCAGTTCTTC.

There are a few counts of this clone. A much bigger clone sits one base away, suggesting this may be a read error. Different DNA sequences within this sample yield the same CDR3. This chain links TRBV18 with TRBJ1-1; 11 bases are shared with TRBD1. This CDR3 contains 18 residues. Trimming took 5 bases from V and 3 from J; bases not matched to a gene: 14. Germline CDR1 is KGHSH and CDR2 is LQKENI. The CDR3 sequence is CASSSFARTGGRDTEAFF. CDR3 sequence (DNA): TGTGCCAGCTCATCTTTCGCGCGGACAGGGGGCCGCGACACTGAAGCTTTCTTT.

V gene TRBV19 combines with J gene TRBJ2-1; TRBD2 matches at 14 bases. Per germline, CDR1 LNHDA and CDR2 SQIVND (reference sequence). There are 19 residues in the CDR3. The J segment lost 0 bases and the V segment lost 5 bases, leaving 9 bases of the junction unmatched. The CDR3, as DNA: TGTGCCAGTAGTTCGGGACTAGCGGGAGTCCCGAGCTCCTACAATGAGCAGTTCTTC. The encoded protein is CASSSGLAGVPSSYNEQFF.

The CDR3 reads CASSLLGLAGSTGELFF. Written as DNA, the CDR3 is TGTGCCAGCAGCCTTTTAGGACTAGCTGGTAGTACCGGGGAGCTGTTTTTT. V is TRBV5-6 and J is TRBJ2-2; 8 nucleotides agree with TRBD2. V gave up 4 bases and J gave up 5 bases; unmatched junction bases: 13. The CDR3 consists of 17 residues. CDR1 is SGHDT and CDR2 is YYEEEE in the germline V gene.